This paragraph reports one T cell receptor (beta chain). PCR was performed using 60 Vbeta and 13 Jbeta primers. Sequencing was performed with immunoSEQ multiplex PCR; in TCRdb, only in-frame clones are kept and a portion is missing. The sample consists of 150,000 or so clones, approximately 75% of them appearing once. The source of the sample is a study of cytomegalovirus exposure and HLA in healthy donors. At the level of the study: Unique TCRs numbering around 80 million, obtained from HLA-typed donors, made up an early data release.

Germline V gives CDR1 SGHRS, CDR2 YFSETQ. After removal of 4 bases from V and 4 bases from J, the junction contained 1 base not matched to a gene. The length of the CDR3 is 13 residues. The origin of this receptor is a man aged 18 to 30 in good health and CMV-seronegative. The rearrangement joins TRBV5-1 to TRBJ1-1, with TRBD1 matching over 10 bases. Input material: PBMCs. CDR3 DNA: TGCGCCAGCAGCCGGACAGGGGGCACTGAAGCTTTCTTT. This codes for CASSRTGGTEAFF. Full variable domain (remainder filled in from reference TRBV5-1 and TRBJ1-1): KAGVTQTPRYLIKTRGQQVTLSCSPISGHRSVSWYQQTPGQGLQFLFEYFSETQRNKGNFPGRFSGRQFSNSRSEMNVSTLELGDSALYLCASSRTGGTEAFFGQGTRLTVV.